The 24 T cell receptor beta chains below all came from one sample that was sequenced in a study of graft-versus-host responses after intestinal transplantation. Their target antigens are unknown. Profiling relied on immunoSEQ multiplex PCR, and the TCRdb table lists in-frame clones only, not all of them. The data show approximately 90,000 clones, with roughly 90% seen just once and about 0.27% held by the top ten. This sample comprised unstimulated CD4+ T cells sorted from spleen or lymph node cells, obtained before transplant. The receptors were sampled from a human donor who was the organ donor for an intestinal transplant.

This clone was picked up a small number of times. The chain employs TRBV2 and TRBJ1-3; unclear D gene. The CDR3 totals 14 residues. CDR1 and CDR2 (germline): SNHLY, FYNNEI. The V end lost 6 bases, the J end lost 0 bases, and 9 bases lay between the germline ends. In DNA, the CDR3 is TGTGCCAGCAGACAGTCCTACTCTGGAAACACCATATATTTT. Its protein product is CASRQSYSGNTIYF.

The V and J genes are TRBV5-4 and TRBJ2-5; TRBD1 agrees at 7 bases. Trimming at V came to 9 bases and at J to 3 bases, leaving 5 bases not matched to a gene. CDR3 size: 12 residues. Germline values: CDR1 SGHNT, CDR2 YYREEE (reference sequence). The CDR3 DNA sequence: TGTGCCACAAAGGGGGCAGAAGAGACCCAGTACTTC. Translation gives CATKGAEETQYF.

CDR3 in amino acids: CASSLTGAGTDTQYF. For the CDR3, the DNA is TGTGCCAGCAGCTTAACGGGCGCGGGGACAGATACGCAGTATTTT. The chain has TRBV7-2 and TRBJ2-3; D may be TRBD2 (6 bases). V was trimmed by 2 bases and J by 3 bases, leaving 12 bases between them. CDR1 SGHTA and CDR2 FQGNSA come from the germline V gene. This CDR3 is built from 15 residues.

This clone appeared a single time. The DNA of the CDR3 is TGTGCCTGGAGTGCCCCCCGACAGACGATTCGCAATCAGCCCCAGCATTTT. Its protein is CAWSAPRQTIRNQPQHF. The chain uses TRBV30 and TRBJ1-5; D might be TRBD1 (5 bases). Trimming removed 1 base from V and 2 bases from J, with 18 bases in between. CDR3 length: 17 amino acids. The germline V gene has CDR1 GTSNPN and CDR2 SVGIG (reference sequence).

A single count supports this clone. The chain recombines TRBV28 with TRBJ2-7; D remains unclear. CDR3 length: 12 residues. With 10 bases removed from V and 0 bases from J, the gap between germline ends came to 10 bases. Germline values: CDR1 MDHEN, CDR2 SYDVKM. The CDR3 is CATSMSSYEQYF. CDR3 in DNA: TGTGCCACCTCGATGAGCTCCTACGAGCAGTACTTC.

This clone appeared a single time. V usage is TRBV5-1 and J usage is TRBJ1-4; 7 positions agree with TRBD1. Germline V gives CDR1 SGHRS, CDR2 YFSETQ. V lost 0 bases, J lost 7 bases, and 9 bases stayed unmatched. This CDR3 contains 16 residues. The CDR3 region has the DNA TGCGCCAGCAGCTTGGCCAGGGGGGACGGGAGTGAAAAACTGTTTTTT. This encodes CASSLARGDGSEKLFF.

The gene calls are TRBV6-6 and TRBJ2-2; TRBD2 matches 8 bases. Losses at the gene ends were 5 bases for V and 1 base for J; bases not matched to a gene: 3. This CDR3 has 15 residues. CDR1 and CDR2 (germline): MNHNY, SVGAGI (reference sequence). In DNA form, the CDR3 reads TGTGCCAGCAGTGAGACTAGCGAGAACACCGGGGAGCTGTTTTTT. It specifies CASSETSENTGELFF.

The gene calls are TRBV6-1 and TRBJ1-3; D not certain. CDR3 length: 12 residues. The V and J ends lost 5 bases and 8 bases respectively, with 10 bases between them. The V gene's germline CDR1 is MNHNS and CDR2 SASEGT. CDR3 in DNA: TGTGCCAGCAGTTGGGCAACGGACACCATATATTTT. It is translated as CASSWATDTIYF.

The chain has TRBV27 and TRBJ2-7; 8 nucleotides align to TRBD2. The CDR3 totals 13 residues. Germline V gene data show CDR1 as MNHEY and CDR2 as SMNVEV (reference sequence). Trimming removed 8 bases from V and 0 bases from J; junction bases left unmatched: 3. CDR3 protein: CASPGRVSYEQYF. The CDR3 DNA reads TGTGCCAGCCCCGGGAGGGTCTCCTACGAGCAGTACTTC.

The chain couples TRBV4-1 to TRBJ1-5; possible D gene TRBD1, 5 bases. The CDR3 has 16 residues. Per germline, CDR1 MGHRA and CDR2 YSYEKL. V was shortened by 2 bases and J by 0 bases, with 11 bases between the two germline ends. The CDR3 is CASSQYPRASNQPQHF. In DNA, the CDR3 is TGCGCCAGCAGCCAATATCCCAGGGCTAGCAATCAGCCCCAGCATTTT.

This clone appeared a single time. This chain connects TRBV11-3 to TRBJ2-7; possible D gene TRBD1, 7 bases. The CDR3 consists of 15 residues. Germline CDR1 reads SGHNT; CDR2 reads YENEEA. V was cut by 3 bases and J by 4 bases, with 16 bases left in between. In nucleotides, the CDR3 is TGTGCCAGCAGCTTCGGAGGGACAGCCATGTACGAGCAGTACTTC. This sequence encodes CASSFGGTAMYEQYF.

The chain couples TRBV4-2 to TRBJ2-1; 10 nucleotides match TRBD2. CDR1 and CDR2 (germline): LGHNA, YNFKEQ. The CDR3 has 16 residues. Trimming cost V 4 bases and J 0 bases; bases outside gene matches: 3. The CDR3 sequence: CASSRGLADSYNEQFF. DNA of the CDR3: TGTGCCAGCAGCCGAGGACTAGCGGACTCCTACAATGAGCAGTTCTTC.

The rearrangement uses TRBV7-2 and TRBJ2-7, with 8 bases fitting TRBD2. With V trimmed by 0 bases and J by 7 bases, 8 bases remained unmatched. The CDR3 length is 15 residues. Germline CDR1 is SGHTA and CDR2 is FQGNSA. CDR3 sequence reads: CASSLAGLGMGEQYF. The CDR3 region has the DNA TGTGCCAGCAGCTTAGCGGGACTAGGGATGGGAGAGCAGTACTTC.

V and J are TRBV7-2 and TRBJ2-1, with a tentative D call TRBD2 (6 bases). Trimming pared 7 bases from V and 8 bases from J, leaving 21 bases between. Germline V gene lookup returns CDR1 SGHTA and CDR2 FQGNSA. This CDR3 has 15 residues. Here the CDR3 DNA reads TGTGCCAGCACCTTGCAAGGACTATTCCTCGATGAGCAGTTCTTC. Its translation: CASTLQGLFLDEQFF.

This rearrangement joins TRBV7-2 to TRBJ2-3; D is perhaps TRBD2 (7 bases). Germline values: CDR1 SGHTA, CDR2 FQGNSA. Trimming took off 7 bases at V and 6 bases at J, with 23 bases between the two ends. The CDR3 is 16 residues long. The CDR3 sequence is CASNARGRGGADTQYF. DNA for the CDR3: TGTGCCAGCAACGCCCGAGGGAGGGGGGGGGCGGATACGCAGTATTTT.

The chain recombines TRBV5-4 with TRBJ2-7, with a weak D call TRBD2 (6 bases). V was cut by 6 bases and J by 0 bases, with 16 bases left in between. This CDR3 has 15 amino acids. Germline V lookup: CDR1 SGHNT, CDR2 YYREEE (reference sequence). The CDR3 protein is CASTPGGSRSYEQYF. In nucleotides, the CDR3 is TGTGCCAGCACCCCTGGGGGGAGCCGCTCCTACGAGCAGTACTTC.

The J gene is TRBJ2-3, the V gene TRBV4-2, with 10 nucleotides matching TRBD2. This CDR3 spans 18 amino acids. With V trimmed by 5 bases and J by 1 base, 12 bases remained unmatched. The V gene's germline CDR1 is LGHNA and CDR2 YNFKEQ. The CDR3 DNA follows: TGTGCCAGCAGCTCGAGCGGGGGGGCTTCTAGTCGCACAGATACGCAGTATTTT. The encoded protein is CASSSSGGASSRTDTQYF.

CDR3 sequence (DNA): TGTGCCAGCAGCGCAGGACAGGGGAGGTCCTATAATTCACCCCTCCACTTT. Residues: CASSAGQGRSYNSPLHF. The chain uses TRBV9 and TRBJ1-6, with 9 bases aligning to TRBD1. From germline, CDR1 is SGDLS and CDR2 YYNGEE. The trim removed 3 bases at V and 1 base at J, leaving 5 bases unmatched. The CDR3 consists of 17 residues.

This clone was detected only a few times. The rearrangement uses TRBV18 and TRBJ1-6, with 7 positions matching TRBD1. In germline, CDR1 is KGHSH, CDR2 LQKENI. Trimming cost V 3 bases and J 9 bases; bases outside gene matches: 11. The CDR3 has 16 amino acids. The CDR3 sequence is CASSPQDRRLRSPLHF. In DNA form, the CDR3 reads TGTGCCAGCTCACCCCAGGACAGGCGTCTACGTTCACCCCTCCACTTT.

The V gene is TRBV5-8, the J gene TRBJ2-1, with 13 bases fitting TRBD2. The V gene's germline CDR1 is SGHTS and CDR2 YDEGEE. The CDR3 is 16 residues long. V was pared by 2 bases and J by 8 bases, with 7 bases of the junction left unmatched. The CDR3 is CASSLGLAGAGDEQFF. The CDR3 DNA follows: TGTGCCAGCAGCTTAGGACTAGCGGGGGCAGGGGATGAGCAGTTCTTC.

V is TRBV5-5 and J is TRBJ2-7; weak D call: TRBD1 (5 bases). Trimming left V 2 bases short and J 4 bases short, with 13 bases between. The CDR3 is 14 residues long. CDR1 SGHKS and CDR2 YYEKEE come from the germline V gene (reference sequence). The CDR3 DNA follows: TGTGCCAGCAGCTTCCCAGGGCCTGGGTACGAGCAGTACTTC. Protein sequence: CASSFPGPGYEQYF.

The CDR3 DNA reads as TGCGCCAGCAGCCCCGGCCGCTTGGGACTAGGGGGCTCCTACGAGCAGTACTTC. Translation gives CASSPGRLGLGGSYEQYF. This chain connects TRBV5-1 to TRBJ2-7; 8 bases map to TRBD2. The CDR3 has 18 residues. The germline V gene encodes CDR1 SGHRS and CDR2 YFSETQ. With 4 bases clipped from V and 0 bases from J, the junction kept 15 bases outside the gene matches.

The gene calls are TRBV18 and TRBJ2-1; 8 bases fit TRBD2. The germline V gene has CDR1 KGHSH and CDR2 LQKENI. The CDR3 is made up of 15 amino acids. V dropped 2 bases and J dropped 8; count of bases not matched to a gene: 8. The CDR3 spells CASSPYREGLHEQFF. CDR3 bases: TGTGCCAGCTCACCATACCGGGAGGGCCTCCATGAGCAGTTCTTC.

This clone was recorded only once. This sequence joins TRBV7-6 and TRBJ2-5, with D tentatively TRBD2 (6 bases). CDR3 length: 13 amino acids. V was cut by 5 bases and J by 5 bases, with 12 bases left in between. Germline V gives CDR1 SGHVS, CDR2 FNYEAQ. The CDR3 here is CASSRDWGETQYF. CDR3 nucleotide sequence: TGTGCCAGCAGCCGGGACTGGGGGGAGACCCAGTACTTC.